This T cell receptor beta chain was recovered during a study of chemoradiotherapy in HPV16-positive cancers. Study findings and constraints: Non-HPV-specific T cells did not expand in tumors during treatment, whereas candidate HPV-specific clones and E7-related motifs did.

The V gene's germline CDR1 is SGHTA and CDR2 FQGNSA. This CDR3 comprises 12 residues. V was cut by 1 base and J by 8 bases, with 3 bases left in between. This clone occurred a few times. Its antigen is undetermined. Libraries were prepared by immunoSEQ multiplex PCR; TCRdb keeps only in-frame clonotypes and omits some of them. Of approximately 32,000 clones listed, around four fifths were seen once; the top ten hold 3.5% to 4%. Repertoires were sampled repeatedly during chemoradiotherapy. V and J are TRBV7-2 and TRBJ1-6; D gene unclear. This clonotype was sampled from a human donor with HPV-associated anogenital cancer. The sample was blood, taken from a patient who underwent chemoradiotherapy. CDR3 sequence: CASSLDDSPLHF. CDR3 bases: TGTGCCAGCAGCTTAGATGATTCACCCCTCCACTTT.